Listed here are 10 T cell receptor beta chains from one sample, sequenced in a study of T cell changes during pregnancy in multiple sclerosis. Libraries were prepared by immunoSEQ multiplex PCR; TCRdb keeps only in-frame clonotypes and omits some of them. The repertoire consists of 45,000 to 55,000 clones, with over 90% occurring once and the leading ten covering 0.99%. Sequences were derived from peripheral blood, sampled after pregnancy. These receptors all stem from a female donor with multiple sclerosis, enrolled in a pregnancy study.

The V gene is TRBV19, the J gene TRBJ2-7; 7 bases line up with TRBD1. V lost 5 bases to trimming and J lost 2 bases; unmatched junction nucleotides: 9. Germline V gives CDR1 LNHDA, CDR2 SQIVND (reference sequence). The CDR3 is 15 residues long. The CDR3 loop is CASSSPRDSAYEQYF. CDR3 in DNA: TGTGCCAGTAGTTCACCCCGGGACAGCGCCTACGAGCAGTACTTC.

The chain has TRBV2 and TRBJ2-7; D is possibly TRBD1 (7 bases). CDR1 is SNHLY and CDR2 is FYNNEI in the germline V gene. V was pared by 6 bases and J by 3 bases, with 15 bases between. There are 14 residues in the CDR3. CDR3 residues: CASRAGQLLYEQYF. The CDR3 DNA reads TGTGCCAGCAGGGCGGGACAGCTACTCTACGAGCAGTACTTC. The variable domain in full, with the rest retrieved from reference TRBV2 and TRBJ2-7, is EPEVTQTPSHQVTQMGQEVILRCVPISNHLYFYWYRQILGQKVEFLVSFYNNEISEKSEIFDDQFSVERPDGSNFTLKIRSTKLEDSAMYFCASRAGQLLYEQYFGPGTRLTVT.

CDR3 in amino acids: CASGHGGGYEETQYF. The CDR3 DNA reads TGCGCCAGCGGTCACGGTGGCGGGTACGAAGAGACCCAGTACTTC. The chain is built from TRBV5-1 and TRBJ2-5, with D maybe TRBD2 (5 bases). CDR1 is SGHRS, CDR2 YFSETQ, per germline. CDR3 length: 15 amino acids. V gave up 7 bases and J gave up 3 bases, with 19 bases separating them.

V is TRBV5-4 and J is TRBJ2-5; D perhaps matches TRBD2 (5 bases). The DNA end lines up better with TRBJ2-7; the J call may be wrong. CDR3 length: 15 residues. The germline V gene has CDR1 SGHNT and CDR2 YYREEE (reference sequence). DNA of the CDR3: TGTGCCAGCAGCTTGGCGCAGCGGAGCTCCTACGAGCAGTACTTC. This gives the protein CASSLAQRSSYEQYF.

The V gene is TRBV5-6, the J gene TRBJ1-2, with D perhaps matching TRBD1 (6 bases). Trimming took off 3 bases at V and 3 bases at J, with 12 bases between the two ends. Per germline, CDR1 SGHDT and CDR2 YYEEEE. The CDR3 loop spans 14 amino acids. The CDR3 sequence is CASSSPGVYYGYTF. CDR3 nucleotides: TGTGCCAGCAGCTCGCCAGGGGTTTACTATGGCTACACCTTC.

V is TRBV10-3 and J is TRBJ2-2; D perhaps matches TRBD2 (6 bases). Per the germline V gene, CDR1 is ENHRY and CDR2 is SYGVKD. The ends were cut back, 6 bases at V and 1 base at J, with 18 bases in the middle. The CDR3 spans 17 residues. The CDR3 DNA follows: TGTGCCATCAGGGCCTTGTTTCGAGCGGGGAACACCGGGGAGCTGTTTTTT. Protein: CAIRALFRAGNTGELFF.

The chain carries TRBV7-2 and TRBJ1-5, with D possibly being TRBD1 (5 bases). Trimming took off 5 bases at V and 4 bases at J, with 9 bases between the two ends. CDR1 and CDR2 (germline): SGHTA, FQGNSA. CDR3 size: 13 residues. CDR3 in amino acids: CASSGGVNQPQHF. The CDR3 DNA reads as TGTGCCAGCAGCGGAGGGGTAAATCAGCCCCAGCATTTT.

For the CDR3, the DNA is TGTGCCAGCAGTGAAGTGGGGACTAGCCAAAAGGGGACCCAGTACTTC. This encodes CASSEVGTSQKGTQYF. The chain employs TRBV2 and TRBJ2-5, with 9 bases that match TRBD2. Germline V gene lookup returns CDR1 SNHLY and CDR2 FYNNEI. The CDR3 has 16 residues. Trimming at V came to 1 base and at J to 7 bases, leaving 10 bases not matched to a gene.

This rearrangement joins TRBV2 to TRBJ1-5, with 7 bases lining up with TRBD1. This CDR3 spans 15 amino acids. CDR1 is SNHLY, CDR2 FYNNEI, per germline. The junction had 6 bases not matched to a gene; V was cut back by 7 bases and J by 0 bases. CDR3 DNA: TGTGCCAGCAATAAGGGGACAGTTAGCAATCAGCCCCAGCATTTT. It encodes CASNKGTVSNQPQHF.

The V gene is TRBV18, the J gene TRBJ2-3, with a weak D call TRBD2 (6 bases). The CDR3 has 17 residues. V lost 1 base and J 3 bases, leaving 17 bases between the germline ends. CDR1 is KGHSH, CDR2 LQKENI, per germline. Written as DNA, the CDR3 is TGTGCCAGCTCACCACAAAGGGGTAGCGGAGGAACAGATACGCAGTATTTT. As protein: CASSPQRGSGGTDTQYF.